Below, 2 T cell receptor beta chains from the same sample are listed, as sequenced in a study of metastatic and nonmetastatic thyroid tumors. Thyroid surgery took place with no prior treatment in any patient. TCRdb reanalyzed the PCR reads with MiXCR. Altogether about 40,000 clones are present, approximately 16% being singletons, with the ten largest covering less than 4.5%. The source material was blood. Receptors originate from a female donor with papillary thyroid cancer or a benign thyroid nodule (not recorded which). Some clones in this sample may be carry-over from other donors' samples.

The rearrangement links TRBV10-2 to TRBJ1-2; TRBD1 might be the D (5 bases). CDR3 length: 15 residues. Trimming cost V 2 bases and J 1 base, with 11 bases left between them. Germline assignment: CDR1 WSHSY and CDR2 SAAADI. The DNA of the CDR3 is TGCGCCAGCAGTGAGGGCGACAGTATTAACTATGGCTACACCTTC. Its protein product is CASSEGDSINYGYTF.

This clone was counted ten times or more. CDR3 bases: TGTGCCAGCAGCGGGGGACAGGGGAAGGAGACCCAGTACTTC. The encoded protein is CASSGGQGKETQYF. This chain links TRBV9 with TRBJ2-5, with 10 bases fitting TRBD1. The germline gives CDR1 SGDLS, CDR2 YYNGEE. This CDR3 has 14 residues. Unmatched junction bases numbered 4, after V lost 3 bases and J lost 5 bases.